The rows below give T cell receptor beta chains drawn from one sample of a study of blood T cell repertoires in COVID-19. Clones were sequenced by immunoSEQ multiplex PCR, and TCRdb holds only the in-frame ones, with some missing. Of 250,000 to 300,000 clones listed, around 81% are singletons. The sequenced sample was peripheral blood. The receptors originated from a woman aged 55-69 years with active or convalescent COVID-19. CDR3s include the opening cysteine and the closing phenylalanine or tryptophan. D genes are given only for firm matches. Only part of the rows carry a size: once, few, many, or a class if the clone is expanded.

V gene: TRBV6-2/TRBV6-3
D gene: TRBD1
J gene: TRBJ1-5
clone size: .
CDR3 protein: CASSSRGQGWKQPQHF
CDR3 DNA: TGTGCCAGCAGTTCAAGAGGACAGGGGTGGAAGCAGCCCCAGCATTTT

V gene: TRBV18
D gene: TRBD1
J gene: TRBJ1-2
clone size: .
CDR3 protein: CASSPGTGGRNYGYTF
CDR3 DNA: TGTGCCAGCTCACCGGGAACAGGGGGTCGGAACTATGGCTACACCTTC

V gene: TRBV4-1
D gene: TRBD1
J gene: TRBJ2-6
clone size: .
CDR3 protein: CASRDDRVSGANVLTF
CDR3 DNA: TGCGCCAGCAGAGACGACAGGGTTTCTGGGGCCAACGTCCTGACTTTC

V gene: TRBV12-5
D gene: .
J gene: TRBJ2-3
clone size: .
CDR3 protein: CASGLGPVSDTQYF
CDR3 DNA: TGTGCTAGTGGTTTGGGTCCTGTTTCGGATACGCAGTATTTT

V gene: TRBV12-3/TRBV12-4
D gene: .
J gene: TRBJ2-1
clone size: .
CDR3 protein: CASSLSDEQFF
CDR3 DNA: TGTGCCAGCAGTTTGTCGGATGAGCAGTTCTTC

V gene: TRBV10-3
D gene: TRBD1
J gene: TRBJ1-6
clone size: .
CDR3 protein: CAIKATGVGNSPLHF
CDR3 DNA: TGTGCCATCAAGGCGACAGGGGTAGGTAATTCACCCCTCCACTTT

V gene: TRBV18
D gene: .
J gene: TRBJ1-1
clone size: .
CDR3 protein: CASSPPGESTEAFF
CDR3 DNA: TGTGCCAGCTCACCACCCGGGGAGAGCACTGAAGCTTTCTTT

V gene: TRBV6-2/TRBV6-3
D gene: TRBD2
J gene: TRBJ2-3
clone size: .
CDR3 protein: CASSAGLAGGLSDTQYF
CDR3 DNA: TGTGCCAGCAGCGCGGGACTAGCGGGGGGTCTATCAGATACGCAGTATTTT

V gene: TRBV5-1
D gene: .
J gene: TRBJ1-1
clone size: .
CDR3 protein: CASSLSTGSEAFF
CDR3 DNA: TGCGCCAGCAGCTTATCTACAGGGTCTGAAGCTTTCTTT

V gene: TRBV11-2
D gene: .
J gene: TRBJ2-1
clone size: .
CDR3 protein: CASRGGADNEQFF
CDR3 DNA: TGTGCCAGCAGGGGGGGGGCCGACAATGAGCAGTTCTTC

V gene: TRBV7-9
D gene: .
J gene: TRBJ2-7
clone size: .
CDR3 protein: CASSLTTGPSSYEQYF
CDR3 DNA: TGTGCCAGCAGCCTTACCACAGGTCCGAGCTCCTACGAGCAGTACTTC

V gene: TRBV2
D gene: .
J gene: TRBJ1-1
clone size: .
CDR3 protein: CATSRVVEAFF
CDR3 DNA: TGTGCCACCTCCAGGGTGGTTGAAGCTTTCTTT

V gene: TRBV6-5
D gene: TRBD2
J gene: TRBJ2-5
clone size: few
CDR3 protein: CASSRGTSGQETQYF
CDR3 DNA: TGTGCCAGCAGCCGAGGGACTAGCGGCCAAGAGACCCAGTACTTC

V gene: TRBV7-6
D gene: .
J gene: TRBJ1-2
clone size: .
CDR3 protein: CASSFPAGGPNYGYTF
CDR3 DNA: TGTGCCAGCAGCTTCCCGGCGGGGGGGCCCAACTATGGCTACACCTTC

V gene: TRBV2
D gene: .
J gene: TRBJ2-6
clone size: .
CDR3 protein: CASSEGTGLSGANVLTF
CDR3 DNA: TGTGCCAGCAGTGAAGGAACAGGCTTATCTGGGGCCAACGTCCTGACTTTC

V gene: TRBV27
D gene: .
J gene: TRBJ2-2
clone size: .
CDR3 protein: CASSTGQGGELFF
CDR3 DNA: TGTGCCAGCAGTACAGGCCAAGGCGGGGAGCTGTTTTTT

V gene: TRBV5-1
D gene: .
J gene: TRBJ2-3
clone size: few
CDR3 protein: CASSLGLITSTDTQYF
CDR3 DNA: TGCGCCAGCAGCTTGGGACTTATTACTAGCACAGATACGCAGTATTTT

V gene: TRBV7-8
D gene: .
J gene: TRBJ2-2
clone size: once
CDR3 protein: CASSRTSHSGELFF
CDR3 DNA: TGTGCCAGCAGCAGGACAAGCCACAGCGGGGAGCTGTTTTTT

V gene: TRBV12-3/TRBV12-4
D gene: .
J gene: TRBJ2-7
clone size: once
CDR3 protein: CASSSNTADEQYF
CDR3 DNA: TGTGCCAGCAGCTCCAACACGGCGGACGAGCAGTACTTC

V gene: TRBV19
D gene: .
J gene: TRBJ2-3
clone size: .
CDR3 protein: CASSIAGSTDTQYF
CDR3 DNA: TGTGCCAGTAGTATAGCGGGGAGCACAGATACGCAGTATTTT

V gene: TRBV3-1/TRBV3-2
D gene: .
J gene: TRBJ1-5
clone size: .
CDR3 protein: CASSQSASNQPQHF
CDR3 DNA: TGTGCCAGCAGCCAGAGCGCTAGCAATCAGCCCCAGCATTTT

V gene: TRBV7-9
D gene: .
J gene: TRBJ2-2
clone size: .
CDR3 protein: CASSRVGGRNTGELFF
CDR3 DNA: TGTGCCAGCAGCCGCGTGGGCGGGCGGAACACCGGGGAGCTGTTTTTT

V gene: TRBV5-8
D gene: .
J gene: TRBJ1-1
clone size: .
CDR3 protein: CASSPRVITQDTEAFF
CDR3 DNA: TGTGCCAGCAGCCCTCGTGTGATCACTCAGGACACTGAAGCTTTCTTT

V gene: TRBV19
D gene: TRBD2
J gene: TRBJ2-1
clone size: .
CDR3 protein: CASRTGTRGSGEQFF
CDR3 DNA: TGTGCCAGTCGCACCGGGACTAGGGGTAGTGGTGAGCAGTTCTTC

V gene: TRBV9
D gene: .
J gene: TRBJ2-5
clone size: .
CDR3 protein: CASSVLAPETQYF
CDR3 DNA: TGTGCCAGCAGCGTACTAGCCCCAGAGACCCAGTACTTC

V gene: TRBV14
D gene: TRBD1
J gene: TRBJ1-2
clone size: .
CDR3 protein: CASSQVSGGYGYTF
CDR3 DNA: TGTGCCAGCAGCCAAGTATCAGGGGGCTATGGCTACACCTTC

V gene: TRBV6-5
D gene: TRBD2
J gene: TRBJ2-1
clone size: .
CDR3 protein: CASKKLAGGKNEQFF
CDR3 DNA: TGTGCCAGCAAGAAACTAGCGGGGGGCAAAAATGAGCAGTTCTTC

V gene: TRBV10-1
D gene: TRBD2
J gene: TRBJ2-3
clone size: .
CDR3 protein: CASSESSLAGTSSTDTQYF
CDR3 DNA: TGCGCCAGCAGTGAGTCGAGCCTAGCGGGCACATCTAGCACAGATACGCAGTATTTT

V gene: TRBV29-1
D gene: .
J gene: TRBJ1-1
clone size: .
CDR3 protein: CSVEVPVIREAFF
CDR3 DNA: TGCAGCGTTGAAGTCCCGGTAATTCGGGAAGCTTTCTTT

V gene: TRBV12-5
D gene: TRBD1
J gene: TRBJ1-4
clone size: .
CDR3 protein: CASADRAEKLFF
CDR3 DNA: TGTGCTAGTGCCGACAGGGCTGAAAAACTGTTTTTT

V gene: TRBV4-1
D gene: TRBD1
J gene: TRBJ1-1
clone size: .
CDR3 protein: CASSTQGANTEAFF
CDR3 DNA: TGCGCCAGCAGCACACAGGGGGCGAACACTGAAGCTTTCTTT

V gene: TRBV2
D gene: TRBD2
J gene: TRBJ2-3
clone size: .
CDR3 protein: CASSVPATSGGTQYF
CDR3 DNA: TGTGCCAGCAGTGTTCCCGCTACTAGCGGGGGGACGCAGTATTTT

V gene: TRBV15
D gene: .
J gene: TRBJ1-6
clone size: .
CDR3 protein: CATSREVQGNSPLHF
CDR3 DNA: TGTGCCACCAGCAGAGAGGTGCAGGGGAATTCACCCCTCCACTTT

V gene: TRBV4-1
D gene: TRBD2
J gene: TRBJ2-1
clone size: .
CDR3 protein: CASSQGETSGFNNEQFF
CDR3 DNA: TGCGCCAGCAGCCAGGGAGAGACTAGCGGGTTTAACAATGAGCAGTTCTTC

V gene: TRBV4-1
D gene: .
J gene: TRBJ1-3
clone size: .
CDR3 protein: CASSQEGGSRFSGNTIYF
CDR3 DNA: TGCGCCAGCAGCCAAGAGGGGGGATCGAGGTTCTCTGGAAACACCATATATTTT

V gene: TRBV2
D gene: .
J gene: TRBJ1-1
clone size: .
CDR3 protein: CASTGGTEAFF
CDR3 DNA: TGTGCCAGCACGGGAGGCACTGAAGCTTTCTTT

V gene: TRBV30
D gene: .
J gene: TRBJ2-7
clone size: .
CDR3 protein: CAWSVPLRSTYEQYF
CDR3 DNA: TGTGCCTGGAGCGTCCCCTTGCGGAGTACCTACGAGCAGTACTTC

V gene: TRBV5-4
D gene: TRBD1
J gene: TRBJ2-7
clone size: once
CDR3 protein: CASSLTGVRDEQYF
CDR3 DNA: TGTGCCAGCAGCTTGACAGGGGTCAGGGACGAGCAGTACTTC

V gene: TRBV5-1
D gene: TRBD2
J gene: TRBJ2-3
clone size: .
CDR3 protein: CASSLAERGGTDTQYF
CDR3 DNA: TGCGCCAGCAGCTTGGCCGAGCGGGGAGGCACAGATACGCAGTATTTT

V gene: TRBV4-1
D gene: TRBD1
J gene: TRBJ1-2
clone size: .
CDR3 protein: CASSQDPGQVDNYGYTF
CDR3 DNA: TGCGCCAGCAGCCAAGATCCCGGACAGGTCGATAACTATGGCTACACCTTC

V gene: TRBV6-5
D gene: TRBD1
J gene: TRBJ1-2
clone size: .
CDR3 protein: CASSYVRTGGGGYTF
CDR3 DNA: TGTGCCAGCAGTTACGTCCGGACAGGGGGCGGTGGCTACACCTTC

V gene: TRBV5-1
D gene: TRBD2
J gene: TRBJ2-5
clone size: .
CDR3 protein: CASSLGLAGGVETQYF
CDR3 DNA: TGCGCCAGCAGCCTCGGACTAGCGGGGGGGGTCGAGACCCAGTACTTC

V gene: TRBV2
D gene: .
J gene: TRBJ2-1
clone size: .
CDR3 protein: CASRTGSHYNEQFF
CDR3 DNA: TGTGCCAGCCGGACGGGGAGCCACTACAATGAGCAGTTCTTC

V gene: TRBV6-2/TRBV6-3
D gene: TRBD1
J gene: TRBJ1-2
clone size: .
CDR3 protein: CASSGQGGGYTF
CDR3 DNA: TGTGCCAGCAGCGGACAGGGCGGTGGCTACACCTTC

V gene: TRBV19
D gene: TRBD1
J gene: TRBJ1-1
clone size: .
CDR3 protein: CASSIEVGQGYGRGGLTEAFF
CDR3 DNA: TGTGCCAGTAGTATAGAGGTGGGACAGGGTTACGGCCGGGGCGGTCTCACTGAAGCTTTCTTT

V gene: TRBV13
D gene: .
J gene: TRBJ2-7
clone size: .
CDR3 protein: CASSLSPSYEQYF
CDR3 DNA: TGTGCCAGCAGCTTAAGCCCCTCCTACGAGCAGTACTTC

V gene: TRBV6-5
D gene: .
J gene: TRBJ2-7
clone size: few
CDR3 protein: CASPSSGGFYEQYF
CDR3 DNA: TGTGCCAGCCCTTCTTCGGGGGGCTTCTACGAGCAGTACTTC

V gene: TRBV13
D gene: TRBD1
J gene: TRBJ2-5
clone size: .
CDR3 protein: CASSLQGALQETQYF
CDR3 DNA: TGTGCCAGCAGCTTACAGGGGGCGCTACAAGAGACCCAGTACTTC

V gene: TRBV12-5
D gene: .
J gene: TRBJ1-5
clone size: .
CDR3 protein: CASGLRGQPQHF
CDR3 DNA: TGTGCTAGTGGTTTAAGGGGTCAGCCCCAGCATTTT

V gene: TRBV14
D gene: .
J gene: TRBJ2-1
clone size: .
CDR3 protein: CASSQDPWQKQFF
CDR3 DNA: TGTGCCAGCAGCCAAGATCCATGGCAGAAGCAGTTCTTC

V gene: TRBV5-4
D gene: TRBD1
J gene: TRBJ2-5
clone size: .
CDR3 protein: CASSMAQGAAQYF
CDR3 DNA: TGTGCCAGCAGCATGGCCCAGGGGGCGGCCCAGTACTTC

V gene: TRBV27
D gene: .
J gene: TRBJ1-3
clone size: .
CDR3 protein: CASSYTVPGNTIYF
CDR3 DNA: TGTGCCAGCAGTTATACGGTCCCTGGAAACACCATATATTTT

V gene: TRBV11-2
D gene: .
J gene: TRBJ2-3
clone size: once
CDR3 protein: CASSLAGGLDTQYF
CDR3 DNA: TGTGCCAGCAGCTTAGCGGGGGGCTTAGATACGCAGTATTTT